The next 17 T cell receptor beta chains were all read from a single sample in a study of blood T cell repertoires in COVID-19. Repertoires were generated with immunoSEQ multiplex PCR, while TCRdb's copy carries only in-frame clones and drops some. The sample has about 200,000 clones; more than 65% are singletons. The specimen was peripheral blood. The receptors stem from a human donor in a cohort sampled during active COVID-19.

The chain uses TRBV10-3 and TRBJ2-7, with D tentatively TRBD1 (5 bases). From germline, CDR1 is ENHRY and CDR2 SYGVKD. V lost 5 bases, J lost 0 bases, and 11 bases lay in between. This CDR3 contains 14 residues. The CDR3 DNA follows: TGTGCCATCAGTAAGGTGCAGGGCTCCTACGAGCAGTACTTC. It encodes CAISKVQGSYEQYF.

J is TRBJ2-1 and V is TRBV10-3; 9 bases agree with TRBD2. The junction had 16 bases not matched to a gene; V was cut back by 1 base and J by 6 bases. The CDR3 spans 19 residues. The germline CDR1 and CDR2 sequences are ENHRY and SYGVKD. Here the CDR3 reads CAISEFGSGRVSPSNEQFF. The CDR3 DNA is TGTGCCATCAGTGAGTTTGGTAGCGGGAGAGTTAGTCCAAGCAATGAGCAGTTCTTC.

The rearrangement links TRBV12-5 to TRBJ1-6; TRBD1 aligns across 8 bases. Per germline, CDR1 LGHNT and CDR2 FRNRAP. V lost 5 bases and J lost 4; bases outside the gene matches: 4. The CDR3 loop spans 15 amino acids. The CDR3 sequence is CASGIGTGYNSPLHF. The CDR3 coding sequence is TGTGCTAGTGGTATTGGGACAGGTTATAATTCACCCCTCCACTTT.

The CDR3 coding sequence is TGTGCCAGCAGCTTAGTCAGGGGTGGGGAGCAGTTCTTC. It encodes CASSLVRGGEQFF. The chain combines TRBV11-3 with TRBJ2-1; maybe TRBD1 (6 bases). Trimming pared 1 base from V and 10 bases from J, leaving 11 bases between. The length of the CDR3 is 13 residues. The germline CDR1 and CDR2 sequences are SGHNT and YENEEA.

The rearrangement links TRBV20-1 to TRBJ2-2; D is perhaps TRBD2 (5 bases). V was shortened by 3 bases and J by 2 bases, with 13 bases between the two germline ends. Germline V gene lookup returns CDR1 DFQATT and CDR2 SNEGSKA (reference sequence). The CDR3 contains 15 residues. The CDR3 DNA is TGCAGTGCTAGTTCCCTAGCTGTTAACACCGGGGAGCTGTTTTTT. Amino acid sequence: CSASSLAVNTGELFF.

This chain links TRBV27 with TRBJ1-2, with D unclear. This CDR3 comprises 16 residues. Trimming took 1 base from V and 3 from J, leaving 15 bases between them. CDR1 is MNHEY, CDR2 SMNVEV, per germline (reference sequence). Written as DNA, the CDR3 is TGTGCCAGCAGTTTATGGGCTTCCTCGGGAGACTATGGCTACACCTTC. It yields the protein CASSLWASSGDYGYTF.

The chain employs TRBV7-9 and TRBJ2-5; TRBD2 aligns across 12 bases. V lost 5 bases and J lost 2; bases outside the gene matches: 15. The germline CDR1 and CDR2 sequences are SEHNR and FQNEAQ (reference sequence). CDR3 length equals 19 residues. As DNA, the CDR3 is TGTGCCAGCAGCCCAATGGTTTCTAGCGGGAGGGCCTCTCAAGAGACCCAGTACTTC. Translating it yields CASSPMVSSGRASQETQYF.

This chain connects TRBV6-2 or TRBV6-3 to TRBJ2-4, with 13 bases lining up with TRBD2. Looked up from germline, CDR1 is MNHEY and CDR2 is SVGEGT. V was pared by 5 bases and J by 6 bases, with 10 bases of the junction left unmatched. CDR3 length: 17 residues. The CDR3 region has the DNA TGTGCCAGCAGTGATCGGACTAGCGGGAGTGGGATAAACATTCAGTACTTC. Protein sequence: CASSDRTSGSGINIQYF.

The CDR3 sequence: CATDRDSSSSTDTQYF. The CDR3 DNA reads TGTGCCACCGACCGGGACTCAAGCTCTAGCACAGATACGCAGTATTTT. This sequence joins TRBV28 and TRBJ2-3; D possibly corresponds to TRBD2 (6 bases). The CDR3 spans 16 residues. The V end lost 10 bases, the J end lost 0 bases, and 20 bases lay between the germline ends. CDR1 MDHEN and CDR2 SYDVKM come from the germline V gene.

This sequence joins TRBV7-2 and TRBJ1-6; no firm D call. The V and J ends lost 2 bases and 8 bases respectively, with 13 bases between them. The CDR3 is made up of 15 amino acids. Looked up from germline, CDR1 is SGHTA and CDR2 is FQGNSA. CDR3 loop: CASSLRSGRDSPLHF. The CDR3 coding sequence is TGTGCCAGCAGCTTACGGTCAGGTCGTGATTCACCCCTCCACTTT.

This chain links TRBV7-9 with TRBJ2-7; no definite D call. V was clipped by 2 bases and J by 5 bases, with 7 bases between them. Germline V gene lookup returns CDR1 SEHNR and CDR2 FQNEAQ (reference sequence). This CDR3 region has 12 residues. CDR3 sequence: CASSLSGHEQYF. The CDR3 DNA sequence: TGTGCCAGCAGCTTAAGTGGCCACGAGCAGTACTTC. Together with reference TRBV7-9 and TRBJ2-7, the CDR3 gives the full variable domain: DTGVSQNPRHKITKRGQNVTFRCDPISEHNRLYWYRQTLGQGPEFLTYFQNEAQLEKSRLLSDRFSAERPKGSFSTLEIQRTEQGDSAMYLCASSLSGHEQYFGPGTRLTVT.

This clone was detected many times. This chain links TRBV19 with TRBJ2-7, with D possibly matching TRBD1 (5 bases). Trimming stripped 9 bases from V and 0 bases from J, with 15 bases between. Germline V lookup: CDR1 LNHDA, CDR2 SQIVND (reference sequence). This CDR3 has 14 amino acids. CDR3: CASKGAVSSYEQYF. In nucleotides, the CDR3 is TGTGCCAGCAAAGGGGCGGTAAGCTCCTACGAGCAGTACTTC. The variable domain in full, completed from reference TRBV19 and TRBJ2-7, reads DGGITQSPKYLFRKEGQNVTLSCEQNLNHDAMYWYRQDPGQGLRLIYYSQIVNDFQKGDIAEGYSVSREKKESFPLTVTSAQKNPTAFYLCASKGAVSSYEQYFGPGTRLTVT.

The rearrangement joins TRBV18 to TRBJ2-7; 11 bases align to TRBD1. J lost 6 bases, V lost 1 base, and 8 bases had no gene match. CDR3 length equals 16 residues. From germline, CDR1 is KGHSH and CDR2 LQKENI. The DNA of the CDR3 is TGTGCCAGCTCACCACGGGCGGGACAGGGGGGTCTCGAGCAGTACTTC. Translation: CASSPRAGQGGLEQYF.

The chain is built from TRBV4-1 and TRBJ1-2; D perhaps matches TRBD1 (5 bases). The germline CDR1 and CDR2 sequences are MGHRA and YSYEKL. Trimming took 6 bases from V and 0 from J, leaving 8 bases between them. The CDR3 spans 13 residues. This CDR3 reads CASSRQSNYGYTF. The CDR3 DNA reads TGCGCCAGCAGTCGACAGTCTAACTATGGCTACACCTTC.

This clone is medium-sized. The V call is TRBV5-1, the J call TRBJ2-7, with 8 bases matching TRBD1. V was clipped by 3 bases and J by 2 bases; unmatched bases: 4. Germline V gene sequence: CDR1 SGHRS, CDR2 YFSETQ. CDR3 length equals 14 residues. For the CDR3, the DNA is TGCGCCAGCAGCTCGCGGACAGGGACCTACGAGCAGTACTTC. This gives the protein CASSSRTGTYEQYF.

The J gene is TRBJ2-7, the V gene TRBV6-6; 8 bases line up with TRBD2. This CDR3 has 15 residues. V lost 6 bases to trimming and J lost 6 bases; unmatched junction nucleotides: 13. Germline CDR1 is MNHNY and CDR2 is SVGAGI (reference sequence). CDR3 loop: CASRSIGGRIAEQYF. CDR3 DNA: TGTGCCAGCAGATCAATCGGCGGGAGGATCGCCGAGCAGTACTTC.

This clone was observed a handful of times. The rearrangement uses TRBV4-1 and TRBJ1-5; a possible D gene is TRBD1 (5 bases). The V end was cut by 5 bases, the J end by 4 bases, with 6 bases between. Germline V gene sequence: CDR1 MGHRA, CDR2 YSYEKL. The CDR3 has 12 residues. The CDR3, as DNA: TGCGCCAGCAGCTCAGGGAATCAGCCCCAGCATTTT. It specifies CASSSGNQPQHF.